Here is one T cell receptor beta chain with its context. This clone appeared a single time. There is no known antigen for this receptor. Base qualities were left out, and no much larger clone turns up one base away. A single peripheral blood draw of around 0.11 L on average was collected from each donor into heparinised tubes. Using a panel that included CD45RO, CCR7, CD25, CD127, CD95 and CD27, naive, central memory, regulatory and stem cell-like memory CD4+ T cells were sorted on a BD FACSAria II. Every sorted population had a purity above 98%. PBMCs were isolated right away by Lymphoprep density gradient centrifugation and were stained directly, without culture. So that batch effects would be minimized, each experiment stained and sorted samples in pairs, pairing one healthy donor with one patient. This sample was taken from a study of beta chain features in type 1 diabetes (dated by TCRdb to about 2018). Regarding the study in general: Mean age, gender distribution, total cell number and subset yield did not differ between patients and healthy donors. A total of around 110,000,000 sorted cells were examined across all samples, and RNA yield correlated strongly with the number of cells per subset. In the study, recently diagnosed type 1 diabetes patients and matched healthy donors were compared on the TCRB repertoires of their sorted circulating CD4+ T cell subsets. Naive and central memory subsets were obtained from all 30 or so donors, but regulatory and stem cell-like memory subsets were isolated from only 8 patients and about 8 healthy donors.

General study outcomes and caveats: Naive, central memory and regulatory TCRB repertoires appeared more similar among patients than among healthy donors. Only small numbers of individuals were included in the HLA sub-analyses, which left unresolved whether HLA type had any influence on TCRB rearrangement. PCR may preferentially amplify shorter templates, but because patient and control samples were amplified and corrected together, any resulting skew would affect both groups equally. In all four CD4+ subsets, TCRB CDR3 length was moderately but significantly shorter in type 1 diabetes patients. At VDJ recombination sites, type 1 diabetes patients had fewer insertions and more deleted nucleotides, which implies abnormalities in thymic rearrangement. Because cDNA was sequenced instead of genomic DNA, activated cells with high expression could be over-represented, although the groups did not differ in activation or CD3 levels.

The entire isolated RNA was reverse transcribed using the High Capacity cDNA Reverse Transcription Kit, and thus expressed TCRB transcripts were sequenced. Deep immunoSEQ sequencing was applied to naive, central memory and regulatory T cell samples, giving an average of roughly 3.5 million total reads per sample. After sorted cells were lysed in RLT buffer, RNA was extracted with DNase-treated RNeasy Micro or Mini kits, with the choice depending on cell number. To prevent cross-contamination, every cell subset was processed on its own, while patient and healthy donor samples were processed together. Using the immunoSEQ multiplex PCR, TCRB sequences were amplified from cDNA into 87-bp fragments spanning the CDR3 region. Amplicons were sequenced on the Illumina HiSeq platform. The published analysis was carried out like this. Synthetic template baselines were used to correct PCR bias computationally, reads within Hamming distance 2 were collapsed together, and singletons that could not be merged were discarded. By aligning reads against IMGT, V, D and J genes, CDR3 length, and insertions or deletions at six rearrangement sites were assigned. Within each subset, clonotype counts were normalized to sorted cell number, after which true diversity and Gini coefficients were computed with the tcR R package. The overlap coefficient, calculated on TCRB nucleotide sequences, was used to measure repertoire sharing. Out-of-frame TCRB sequences from naive cells were analyzed as a proxy for the pre-selection repertoire. TCRdb's version of the immuneACCESS table is confined to in-frame rearrangements and falls short of the full clone set. An unresolved V gene accounts for under half of the shortfall where checked; the remainder is of unknown origin. The V and J calls and the clone size are those of that table, but D and trimming were determined from the DNA. The sample table lists 250,000 or so clones, roughly two thirds of them with a count of one. The ten largest account for around 0.05% of the sample.

The sample taken for sequencing was naive CD4+ T cells from blood. Reading the label with the study, this specimen's cell subset or site is: true naive CD4+ T cells. This clonotype was sampled from a man aged 25-45 years in good health.

Read as DNA, the sequence is TGTGCCTGGACTTATCACGGCGGACCCGCGGAGACCCAGTACTTC. Translated, it gives CAWTYHGGPAETQYF. The receptor chain draws on TRBV30 and TRBJ2-5; the D gene is unclear. V loses 4 bases of germline sequence and J loses 5 bases, and the interval between the two ends is 20 bases. The CDR3 measures 15 amino acids from cysteine to phenylalanine. The read is trimmed to its CDR3 DNA, 45 bases read in frame from base 1. Looking up the germline V gene (reference sequence) yields CDR1 GTSNPN and CDR2 SVGIG.